What follows are 9 T cell receptor beta chains derived from one specimen sequenced in a study of blood T cell repertoires in COVID-19. Sequencing used immunoSEQ multiplex PCR; TCRdb keeps in-frame clones, though not all of them. This sample has 200,000 or so clones, with more than 75% found just once. Sequences were obtained from peripheral blood. These receptors all come from a man in his sixties with acute or convalescent COVID-19.

This clone occurred a few times. The chain couples TRBV29-1 to TRBJ2-7; maybe TRBD1 (6 bases). The germline V and J ends were trimmed by 7 bases and 7 bases, with 17 bases remaining between them. The CDR3 runs to 12 residues. The germline V gene has CDR1 SQVTM and CDR2 ANQGSEA. The CDR3 DNA is TGCAGCGCAGGGGAAGCTGTAGGGGAGCAGTACTTC. Protein sequence: CSAGEAVGEQYF.

The J gene is TRBJ2-1, the V gene TRBV5-4, with D maybe TRBD2 (5 bases). CDR1 and CDR2 (germline): SGHNT, YYREEE (reference sequence). CDR3 length: 13 amino acids. V lost 3 bases to trimming and J lost 4 bases, with 8 bases between them. In DNA, the CDR3 is TGTGCCAGCAGCTCGAGGGAGTACAATGAGCAGTTCTTC. As protein: CASSSREYNEQFF. The full variable domain, its missing parts supplied by reference TRBV5-4 and TRBJ2-1, is ETGVTQSPTHLIKTRGQQVTLRCSSQSGHNTVSWYQQALGQGPQFIFQYYREEENGRGNFPPRFSGLQFPNYSSELNVNALELDDSALYLCASSSREYNEQFFGPGTRLTVL.

The gene calls are TRBV6-2 or TRBV6-3 and TRBJ2-7, with a possible D match to TRBD2 (6 bases). The V gene's germline CDR1 is MNHEY and CDR2 SVGEGT. V shed 5 bases and J shed 2 bases, with 13 bases lying between them. CDR3 length: 14 amino acids. CDR3 protein: CASSPGTLAYEQYF. The CDR3 DNA reads TGTGCCAGCAGTCCCGGGACTTTGGCCTACGAGCAGTACTTC.

J is TRBJ1-1 and V is TRBV11-2; tentatively, D is TRBD1 (5 bases). Trimming removed 1 base from V and 3 bases from J, with 18 bases in between. Germline CDR1 is SGHAT and CDR2 is FQNNGV. This CDR3 spans 17 amino acids. The CDR3 region is CASSLGYSDSGDTEAFF. CDR3 nucleotides: TGTGCCAGCAGCTTAGGCTACTCCGACAGCGGGGACACTGAAGCTTTCTTT.

The rearrangement joins TRBV4-1 to TRBJ1-5, with D unclear. Germline CDR1 is MGHRA and CDR2 is YSYEKL. The CDR3 length is 13 residues. Trimming cost V 0 bases and J 9 bases, with 9 bases left between them. CDR3: CASSQEQLLPQHF. In DNA, the CDR3 is TGCGCCAGCAGCCAAGAACAGCTATTGCCCCAGCATTTT.

The count of this clone is one. The V and J genes are TRBV6-1 and TRBJ2-7; D might be TRBD2 (6 bases). V lost 3 bases to trimming and J lost 2 bases, with 11 bases between them. The CDR3 spans 14 residues. The germline gives CDR1 MNHNS, CDR2 SASEGT. The CDR3 protein is CASSEEGSTYEQYF. The CDR3 DNA follows: TGTGCCAGCAGTGAGGAGGGATCCACCTACGAGCAGTACTTC.

The chain links TRBV14 to TRBJ1-2; 9 bases agree with TRBD1. The CDR3 has 17 amino acids. Germline assignment: CDR1 SGHDN and CDR2 FVKESK. V shed 1 base, J shed 0 bases, and the junction held 6 bases outside the gene matches. The CDR3 reads CASSQGGTGPTNYGYTF. In DNA, the CDR3 is TGTGCCAGCAGCCAAGGAGGGACAGGGCCCACTAACTATGGCTACACCTTC.

V and J are TRBV2 and TRBJ2-4; 16 positions agree with TRBD2. Looked up from germline, CDR1 is SNHLY and CDR2 is FYNNEI. This CDR3 is built from 17 residues. Germline trimming cut 6 bases from V and 7 bases from J; bases unmatched to any gene: 9. The CDR3 DNA reads as TGTGCCAGCAGCGGGACTAGCGGGGGGGCTTGGGGTAACATTCAGTACTTC. It encodes CASSGTSGGAWGNIQYF.

This clone has only a few counts. The genes are TRBV5-5 and TRBJ1-2; 9 bases line up with TRBD1. Germline loops: CDR1 SGHKS, CDR2 YYEKEE (reference sequence). This CDR3 region has 14 residues. V lost 1 base and J lost 10; bases outside the gene matches: 8. CDR3 in DNA: TGTGCCAGCAGCTTGAAACCGGGACAGGGCGTCTACACCTTC. Encoded protein: CASSLKPGQGVYTF.